A single sample is the source of the 4 T cell receptor beta chains below, sequenced in a study of CD8 T cells in ankylosing spondylitis (dated 2017 in TCRdb). The library was generated by 5' RACE. TCRdb names Illumina HiSeq 2500 as the instrument used. Through fastp at Q25 and MiXCR, TCRdb rebuilt clones from the public reads, retaining in-frame beta chains. Duplicate CDR3 protein sequences are folded into a single record with the most common DNA and genes. The sample table lists tens of thousands of distinct CDR3 sequences, about a tenth of them with a count of one. About a sixth of the sample is in the top ten clones. The sequencing sample was made of blood, either unsorted or a sorted T cell fraction (not recorded which). The receptors come from a male donor with ankylosing spondylitis or in good health (not recorded which).

V and J are TRBV6-1 and TRBJ2-1, with 7 bases fitting TRBD1. The junction had 9 bases not matched to a gene; V was cut back by 6 bases and J by 7 bases. This CDR3 spans 14 amino acids. CDR1 and CDR2 (germline): MNHNS, SASEGT. This CDR3 is CASRDRVGGNEQFF. DNA for the CDR3: TGTGCCAGCAGAGACAGGGTGGGTGGGAATGAGCAGTTCTTC.

This clonotype occurred many times. V gene TRBV20-1 combines with J gene TRBJ1-2; 7 bases map to TRBD1. Germline loops: CDR1 DFQATT, CDR2 SNEGSKA (reference sequence). This CDR3 contains 14 residues. The ends lost 2 bases at V and 4 bases at J; junction bases unmatched: 7. The CDR3 bases are TGCAGTGCTAGACAACAGGGGAACATCTATGGCTACACCTTC. It encodes CSARQQGNIYGYTF.

The table lists this clonotype with many counts. The rearrangement links TRBV7-3 to TRBJ2-2; D could derive from TRBD1 or TRBD2 (6 bases each). The CDR3 spans 19 residues. Trimming left V 1 base short and J 4 bases short, with 22 bases between. CDR1 and CDR2 (germline): SGHTA, FQGTGA. The CDR3 DNA follows: TGTGCCAGCAGCTTAAATGGTCGAGGGGGGCGATGGAGCACCGGGGAGCTGTTTTTT. Amino acids: CASSLNGRGGRWSTGELFF.

This clonotype was detected ten times or more. V and J are TRBV20-1 and TRBJ2-1; D tentatively fits TRBD1 or TRBD2 (5 bases each). Per germline, CDR1 DFQATT and CDR2 SNEGSKA (reference sequence). The V end was cut by 1 base, the J end by 10 bases, with 17 bases between. This CDR3 has 14 amino acids. The CDR3 here is CSARVARRGPEQFF. Written as DNA, the CDR3 is TGCAGTGCTAGAGTTGCTCGTCGGGGCCCAGAGCAGTTCTTC.